This record looks at one TCR beta chain sequence and its context. Its antigen is as yet unknown. An end of the junction does not agree with germline; a read error may underlie this. Additional DNA sequences in this sample encode the identical CDR3. This sample is drawn from a study of identifying expanded T cells in peripheral blood. The study's findings and limits: Differentially abundant clones: 1 to 1.5 between replicates, around 17 at 2 to 3 weeks, 19 to 20 at four.

CDR3 length equals 17 residues. Germline V lookup: CDR1 LGHNA, CDR2 YNFKEQ. Sequencing used immunoSEQ multiplex PCR; TCRdb keeps in-frame clones, though not all of them. The sample comprises about 94,000 clones, nearly 90% of which are singletons, and approximately 5% rests with the top ten. The receptor was derived from a person aged 18 to 75 in good health. V is TRBV4-2 and J is TRBJ2-1; unclear D gene. Sequencing was performed on blood. CDR3 nucleotide sequence: TGTGCCAGCAGTCAAGATATGACCGAGCTCGCCTACAATGAGCAGTTCTTC. Translated: CASSQDMTELAYNEQFF.